This T cell receptor (beta chain) was obtained from a study of CD8 T cells in Susac syndrome. Random hexamers were used to reverse transcribe the RNA input (roughly 0.5 to 1 ug). Multiplex immunoSEQ PCR targeted 54 Vbeta and 13 Jbeta TCR beta segments. MiXCR was run by TCRdb on the immunoSEQ multiplex PCR reads, yielding one entry per CDR3 protein. The sample carries some 220,000 distinct CDR3 sequences, 95% recorded once. CD8+ and CD4+ T cells were negatively isolated; TEMRA cells were FACS-enriched. The sequence was obtained from a human donor with multiple sclerosis. The specimen was CD4+ T cells from PBMCs.

The CDR3 nucleotides read TGTGCCAGCAGCTTAGCGCTTTATTTGGAGACCCAGTACTTC. Its protein is CASSLALYLETQYF. The rearrangement links TRBV7-2 to TRBJ2-5; unclear D gene. The CDR3 length is 14 residues. The germline V gene encodes CDR1 SGHTA and CDR2 FQGNSA. With 0 bases removed from V and 5 bases from J, the gap between germline ends came to 10 bases.